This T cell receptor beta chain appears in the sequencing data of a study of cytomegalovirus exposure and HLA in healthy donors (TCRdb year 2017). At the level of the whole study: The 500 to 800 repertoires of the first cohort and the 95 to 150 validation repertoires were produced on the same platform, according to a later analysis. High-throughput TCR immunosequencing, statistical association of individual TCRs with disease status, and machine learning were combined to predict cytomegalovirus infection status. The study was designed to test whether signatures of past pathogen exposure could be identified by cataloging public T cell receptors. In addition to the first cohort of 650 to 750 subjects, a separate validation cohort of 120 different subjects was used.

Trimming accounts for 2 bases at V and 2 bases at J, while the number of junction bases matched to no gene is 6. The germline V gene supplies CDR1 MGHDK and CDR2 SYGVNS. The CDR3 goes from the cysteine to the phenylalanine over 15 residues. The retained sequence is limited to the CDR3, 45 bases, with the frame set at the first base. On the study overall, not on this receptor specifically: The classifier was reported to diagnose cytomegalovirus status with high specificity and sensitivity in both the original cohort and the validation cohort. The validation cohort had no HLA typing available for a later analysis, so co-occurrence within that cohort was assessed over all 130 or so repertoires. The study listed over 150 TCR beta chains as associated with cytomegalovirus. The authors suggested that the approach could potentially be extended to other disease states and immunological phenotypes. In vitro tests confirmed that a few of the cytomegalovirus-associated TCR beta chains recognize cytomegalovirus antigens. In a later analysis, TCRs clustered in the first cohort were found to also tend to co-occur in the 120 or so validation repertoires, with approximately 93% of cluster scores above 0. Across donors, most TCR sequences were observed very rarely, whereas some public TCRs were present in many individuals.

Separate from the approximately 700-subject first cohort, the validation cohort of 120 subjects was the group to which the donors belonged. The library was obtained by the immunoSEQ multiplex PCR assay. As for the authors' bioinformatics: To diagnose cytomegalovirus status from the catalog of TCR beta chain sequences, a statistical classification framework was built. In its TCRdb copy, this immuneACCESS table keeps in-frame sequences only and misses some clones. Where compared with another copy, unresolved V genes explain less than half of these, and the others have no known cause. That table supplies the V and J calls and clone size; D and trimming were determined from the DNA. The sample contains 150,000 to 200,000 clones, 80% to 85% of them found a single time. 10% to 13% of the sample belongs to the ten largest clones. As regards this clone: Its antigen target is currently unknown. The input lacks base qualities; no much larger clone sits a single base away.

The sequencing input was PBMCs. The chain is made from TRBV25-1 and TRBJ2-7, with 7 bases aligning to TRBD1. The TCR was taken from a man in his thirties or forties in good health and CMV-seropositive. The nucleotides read TGTGCCAGCAGTGAAGCCGGAGACAGGGCCTACGAGCAGTACTTC. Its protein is CASSEAGDRAYEQYF.